Listed below are T cell receptor beta chains from one sample, sequenced in a study of T cell clones after liver transplantation. Clones were sequenced by immunoSEQ multiplex PCR, and TCRdb holds only the in-frame ones, with some missing. There are tens of thousands of clones in the sample; roughly two thirds occur only once, and over 12% lies in the top ten. The material sequenced was CD4+ T cells from blood, taken before liver transplant. The receptors were gathered from a human donor who received a liver transplant. The CDR3 runs from the conserved cysteine through the conserved F or W. Fields, in order: J gene, D gene, V gene, clone size, CDR3 protein, CDR3 DNA. A D gene is named only where the DNA matches it firmly. Expanded clones are given a class, and other clones once, few, many or no size at all.

TRBJ2-4 | NA | TRBV6-5 | many | CASSTGQFKNIQYF | TGTGCCAGCAGTACAGGACAGTTCAAAAACATTCAGTACTTC
TRBJ1-5 | NA | TRBV18 | few | CASSPGGQSYSNQPQHF | TGTGCCAGCTCACCTGGCGGTCAAAGCTATAGCAATCAGCCCCAGCATTTT
TRBJ2-6 | TRBD1 | TRBV18 | NA | CASSPRTGGASGANVLTF | TGTGCCAGCTCACCCCGGACAGGGGGCGCCTCTGGGGCCAACGTCCTGACTTTC
TRBJ2-1 | TRBD2 | TRBV25-1 | NA | CASTQTSGFYNEQFF | TGTGCCAGCACCCAGACTAGCGGCTTCTACAATGAGCAGTTCTTC
TRBJ1-2 | NA | TRBV2 | NA | CASSVSGSYGYTF | TGTGCCAGCAGTGTTTCGGGGAGCTACGGCTACACCTTC
TRBJ1-6 | NA | TRBV15 | NA | CATSRGATDFSPPLHF | TGTGCCACCAGCAGAGGGGCGACAGATTTTAGCCCACCCCTCCACTTT
TRBJ2-1 | NA | TRBV4-2 | NA | CASSLQLDEQFF | TGTGCCAGCAGCCTCCAGCTAGATGAGCAGTTCTTC
TRBJ2-3 | NA | TRBV9 | few | CASSVMVRDTQYF | TGTGCCAGCAGCGTAATGGTCAGGGATACGCAGTATTTT
TRBJ2-2 | TRBD1 | TRBV19 | once | CASSLGQGAGTGELFF | TGTGCCAGTAGTTTGGGACAGGGGGCGGGCACCGGGGAGCTGTTTTTT
TRBJ1-6 | TRBD1 | TRBV6-1 | NA | CASTGQGRSPLHF | TGTGCCAGCACGGGACAGGGTAGGTCACCCCTCCACTTT
TRBJ2-2 | TRBD1 | TRBV28 | NA | CASSYAGTGRGENTGELFF | TGTGCCAGCAGTTACGCCGGGACAGGGAGAGGGGAGAACACCGGGGAGCTGTTTTTT
TRBJ1-1 | NA | TRBV7-8 | NA | CASSQVSGGLTEAFF | TGTGCCAGCAGCCAGGTCAGCGGGGGTCTGACTGAAGCTTTCTTT
TRBJ2-3 | NA | TRBV5-5 | NA | CASSQLSGGRAQYF | TGTGCCAGCAGCCAATTGTCTGGGGGCCGAGCGCAGTATTTT
TRBJ2-1 | TRBD2 | TRBV29-1 | NA | CSVRGVSYNEQFF | TGCAGTGTGCGGGGGGTTTCCTACAATGAGCAGTTCTTC
TRBJ1-6 | NA | TRBV7-2 | many | CASSLAGGLMNSPLHF | TGTGCCAGCAGCTTAGCGGGAGGGTTGATGAATTCACCCCTCCACTTT
TRBJ1-1 | NA | TRBV29-1 | NA | CSVVRQDTEAFF | TGCAGTGTCGTCCGGCAGGACACTGAAGCTTTCTTT
TRBJ1-5 | NA | TRBV7-8 | many | CASSLGGDQPQHF | TGTGCCAGCAGCTTGGGGGGAGATCAGCCCCAGCATTTT
TRBJ1-2 | TRBD1 | TRBV11-2 | few | CASSRDRVRYGYTF | TGTGCCAGCAGCAGAGACAGGGTACGCTATGGCTACACCTTC
TRBJ2-7 | TRBD1 | TRBV18 | NA | CASSQWDSSEQYF | TGTGCCAGCTCACAGTGGGACAGTTCGGAGCAGTACTTC
TRBJ2-2 | NA | TRBV5-5 | NA | CASREDRLGNTGELFF | TGTGCCAGCAGAGAAGACAGGTTGGGGAACACCGGGGAGCTGTTTTTT
TRBJ1-2 | NA | TRBV4-2 | NA | CASSQDNRGGYTF | TGTGCCAGCAGCCAAGATAATCGGGGTGGCTACACCTTC
TRBJ1-1 | NA | TRBV6-6 | NA | CASSPGQYTEAFF | TGTGCCAGCAGTCCCGGACAATACACTGAAGCTTTCTTT